The clone carrying this TCR beta chain was counted a few times. Antigen specificity is unknown. This entry comes from a study of early T cells in non-severe SARS-CoV-2 infection. The overall study: The sequenced material was bulk RNA from unsorted whole blood, and its chains were unpaired.

Study-level findings and limits: Matching with VDJdb favored anti-spike CD8 responses (missing private and CD4 specificities).

Individual cDNA molecules received unique molecular identifiers during library preparation. Each CDR3 protein is one row after TCRdb ran MiXCR on the 5' RACE reads. The top ten clones hold about 4% of a sample with around 50,000 distinct CDR3 sequences, about an eighth of them seen once. The CDR3 totals 14 residues. V lost 3 bases and J lost 1, with 9 bases in between. Germline-derived CDR1 and CDR2 are MNHEY and SMNVEV (reference sequence). The gene calls are TRBV27 and TRBJ1-1; possible D gene TRBD1, 5 bases. This clonotype was obtained from an adult who was a healthcare worker with PCR-confirmed SARS-CoV-2 infection or an uninfected control (not recorded which). The sample was whole blood. CDR3 amino acids: CASSFSDRNTEAFF. The DNA of the CDR3 is TGTGCCAGCAGTTTCTCCGACAGGAACACTGAAGCTTTCTTT.